The entry below describes one T cell receptor beta chain. This clone was recorded only once. Its target antigen remains unknown. Base qualities are not at hand, and no much larger clone is one base apart. These data come from a study of cytomegalovirus exposure and HLA in healthy donors (dated by TCRdb to the late 2010s). At the level of the whole study: An earlier analysis of around 600 of the donors reported 250 to 300 Gb of sequence data and approximately 110 million unique TCR beta sequences from some 180 million T cells. An early release covering 500 to 750 HLA-typed donors comprised about 300 gigabases of sequencing data and 85 million to 100 million unique TCR sequences. The study aimed to test whether signatures of past pathogen exposure could be identified by cataloging public T cell receptors. Every discovery cohort repertoire had been produced on one sequencing platform. The later analysis used no new phenotypic data to find candidate immune exposures, relying instead on TCR beta sequences and their occurrence across donors. Donor age, sex, ethnicity and CMV serostatus were compiled together with the repertoire data. High-throughput TCR immunosequencing, statistical association of individual TCRs with disease status, and machine learning were combined to predict cytomegalovirus infection status. A handful of DR-DQ haplotypes were handled as single units for association and clustering because linkage in the cohort was strong. In addition to the first cohort of approximately 650 subjects, a separate validation cohort of 120 different subjects was used. Among the roughly 390 genotyped donors, around 81% belonged to the genetic ancestry cluster associated with self-reported Caucasian donors. The T cell repertoires of several hundred subjects were profiled by immunosequencing and related to cytomegalovirus serostatus. In a later analysis, previously published TCR beta repertoires from roughly 710 donors were re-analyzed and high-resolution HLA genotyping was added so that TCR occurrence patterns could be studied. The number of typed donors differed by locus: roughly 629-630 for A, B, C, DRB1 and DQB1; 500 to 550 for DQA1; 606 for DPA1; and around 470 for DPB1. Among 300 to 500 genotyped donors of the cohort, an average of around 220,000 unique TCR beta nucleotide sequences was sequenced per donor, of which roughly 17% were non-productive. Genome-wide SNP genotypes for about 65% of the 666 donors were used in a later genetic analysis, which treated that subset as a discovery cohort. Both class I and class II loci were covered by HLA typing, at four-digit resolution. An earlier analysis of 587 of the donors applied high-throughput TCR beta sequencing to assess whether each TCR beta V gene segment acted as functional or pseudogenic. Broad study findings and their caveats: Correlated functional status among segregating V segments might reflect linkage disequilibrium, but an unknown experimental factor could not be ruled out. Roughly uniform sequencing depth across donors was assumed in presence/absence analyses, although this assumption may not hold. Broadly in line with IMGT annotations, most TCR beta V segments showed up in productive rearrangements about 87% or about 30% of the time in an earlier analysis of 450 to 750 of the donors. According to a later analysis, most CMV-associated TCR beta chains appeared to be HLA-restricted, and the HLA associations seemed to be driven largely by CMV exposure. A cluster of highly shared sequence variants was judged likely to be a technical artifact of the sequencing pipeline. When HLA alleles, especially DR and DQ, strongly co-occurred, TCR associations were difficult to assign to individual alleles. A further reported finding was that TCR beta sequences accurately predicted the HLA-A and HLA-B alleles for most subjects in the first cohort. A total of 150 or so TCR beta chains were listed by the study as associated with cytomegalovirus. The cohort was sequenced for TCR beta chains only, and without alpha or paired-chain data the features that could be detected were limited. Most TCR sequences were seen in very few donors, while some public TCRs were found in many individuals. Compared with equally common non-associated chains, HLA-associated TCR beta chains in a later analysis were more clonally expanded and had lower generation probabilities. It was suggested by the authors that the approach could potentially be generalized to other disease states and immunological phenotypes. The only immune exposure information available for the cohort was CMV serostatus. In a later genetic analysis, a missense DCLRE1C variant was associated with V-gene and J-gene trimming of TCR beta chains, and the association was replicated in an independent cohort. In both the original and validation cohorts, the classifier was reported to diagnose cytomegalovirus status with high specificity and sensitivity. In a later analysis, several top co-occurrence clusters were reported to appear linked to parvovirus B19, influenza, CMV and Epstein-Barr virus. A few of the identified cytomegalovirus-associated TCR beta chains were confirmed in vitro to be specific for cytomegalovirus antigens. Because some donors lacked HLA typing at each locus, the association tests relied only on the typed subset. A later analysis found that TCR association rates varied across HLA loci, with DRB1 alleles showing the most associated TCRs and HLA-C alleles the fewest. According to a later genetic analysis, donors in an Asian-associated ancestry cluster had fewer N-insertions in productive TCRs than the approximately 670-donor mean. Because counts were too low, about 15 rarely observed V segments, including chromosome 9 orphons, were left out of the earlier analysis of 587 of the donors. Specific HLA alleles were associated with more than 15,000 TCR beta sequences at a false discovery rate of 0.05 in a later analysis.

The library was generated by the immunoSEQ multiplex PCR assay. The multiplex PCR relied on a mix of 60 forward primers for TCR Vbeta segments and 13 reverse primers for TCR Jbeta segments. Amplification of the CDR3 region of rearranged TCR beta genes was performed with a multiplex PCR assay on genomic DNA. The amplified TCR beta libraries were sequenced on the Illumina HiSeq System as 87-base-pair reads. The authors processed their data as follows. A later analysis counted about 80 million unique TCR beta chains across the 550 to 700 repertoires, and around 9.9 million of these chains were shared by at least two donors. Raw reads were error-corrected and collapsed into unique sequences by a nearest-neighbor algorithm in which closely related sequences were merged to remove PCR and sequencing errors. To assign V, D and J gene segments, CDR3 sequences were aligned to IMGT reference sequences. Each retained sequence needed at least a six-nucleotide match to both a V gene segment and a J gene segment. A rearrangement was called productive if the CDR3 had no stop codons and remained in frame with V and J, and every other rearrangement was called non-productive. Following IMGT convention, CDR3 was defined as the stretch from the second conserved V-encoded cysteine up to the conserved J-encoded phenylalanine. The earlier analysis of approximately 590 of the donors excluded any sequence lacking an unambiguous match to a single V gene segment. An earlier analysis of 587 of the donors called V segments functional above 56.7% productive rearrangements and segregating when the between-donor standard deviation exceeded 5%. To diagnose cytomegalovirus status from the catalog of TCR beta chain sequences, a statistical classification framework was built. A later analysis assigned V and J genes by comparing TCR nucleotide sequences with IMGT/GENE-DB human TR gene sequences. Using the TCRdist pipeline, a later analysis assigned CDR3 sequences along with most-parsimonious VDJ recombination scenarios. In a later analysis, every TCR beta chain was defined by the combination of its CDR3 amino acid sequence and its V-gene family, and reads without a unique V-gene family were dropped. In a later analysis, approximately 590 highly shared, low-generation-probability nucleotide sequences were removed to address suspected cross-contamination and a sequencing artifact. For each public chain, a later analysis derived a clonal expansion index from normalized ranks of inferred template counts within each repertoire. Generation probabilities in a later analysis came from a VDJ recombination model fitted to out-of-frame rearrangements, and those results were checked against IGoR. In a later analysis, TCR-TCR, TCR-HLA and TCR-CMV co-occurrence was scored with hypergeometric tests, and a repertoire-size bias correction was applied to TCR pairs. To estimate false discovery rates, a later analysis permuted the HLA or CMV assignments 20 times. A later analysis grouped co-occurring TCRs with DBSCAN, adding TCRdist sequence similarity when clustering within HLA-allele-positive subsets. Co-occurrence clustering excluded repertoires with fewer than 30,000 or more than 120,000 public chains, plus five with anomalous nucleotide sharing. The clones in this table, taken by TCRdb from immuneACCESS, are in-frame only. Not every clone is retained; where verified, under half of the shortfall comes from an unresolved V gene, and the cause of the rest is unknown. V and J calls and clone size are those listed in that table; D and trimming were worked out from the DNA. This sample lists a few hundred thousand clones; 70% to 90% were detected once. Roughly 2.1% of the sample is held by the ten biggest clonotypes.

The cohort consisted of hundreds of healthy bone marrow donors. All cohort members were sampled while nominally healthy, although unrecorded immune exposures were likely present. The donor was CMV seronegative and belonged to the group of 380 or so seronegative cohort members. Each donor provided a peripheral blood sample, and peripheral blood mononuclear cells were used for TCR beta sequencing. The Qiagen DNeasy Blood Extraction Kit was used to extract genomic DNA from the blood cell samples. This clonotype was obtained from a woman between 18 and 30 years old in good health and CMV-seronegative. Sequencing used PBMCs.

CDR3 region: CASSFRGIYEQYF. The DNA is TGTGCCAGCAGCTTTCGAGGAATCTACGAGCAGTACTTC. Recombination connected TRBV11-2 to TRBJ2-7, with an unclear D gene assignment. The CDR3 goes from the cysteine to the phenylalanine over 13 residues. Only the CDR3 DNA stays, 39 bases, in frame from base 1. CDR1 and CDR2 (SGHAT, FQNNGV) derive from the germline V gene. Trimming costs V 3 bases and J 3 bases, and their ends lie 9 bases apart. The variable domain in full, with residues beyond the CDR3 obtained from the reference TRBV11-2 and TRBJ2-7 genes, is EAGVAQSPRYKIIEKRQSVAFWCNPISGHATLYWYQQILGQGPKLLIQFQNNGVVDDSQLPKDRFSAERLKGVDSTLKIQPAKLEDSAVYLCASSFRGIYEQYFGPGTRLTVT.